Listed here are 10 T cell receptor beta chains from one sample, sequenced in a study of vaccination and CD4 T cells after COVID-19. Cultured CD4+ T cell DNA underwent sequencing with the Oncomine TCR Beta short-read assay. TCRdb analysed the PCR reads with MiXCR anew, one entry per CDR3 protein. The sample yields some 7,000 distinct CDR3 sequences, 30% to 45% seen once. These receptors' targets are unknown. Stated treatment: 10-day PBMC culture with coronavirus spike peptide pools or control peptides (ViraFEST assay). Collection of the unexposed donor's CD4+ T cells took place before the COVID-19 pandemic (2011-2018). Sequences were obtained from CD4+ T cells from blood, cultured in vitro. These receptors all come from a human donor in good health.

This chain uses TRBV19 with TRBJ2-7; 8 nucleotides agree with TRBD1. The CDR3 spans 17 residues. Germline CDR1 is LNHDA and CDR2 is SQIVND (reference sequence). V lost 5 bases, J lost 6 bases, and 18 bases stayed unmatched. CDR3 in amino acids: CASSPHYRDRRTPEQYF. CDR3 sequence (DNA): TGTGCCAGTAGTCCCCATTACAGGGACAGGAGAACACCCGAGCAGTACTTC.

This clonotype turned up a few times. The chain combines TRBV6-1 with TRBJ1-6; D unclear. Germline assignment: CDR1 MNHNS and CDR2 SASEGT. The CDR3 length is 13 residues. The V end was cut by 11 bases, the J end by 8 bases, with 16 bases between. Here the CDR3 DNA reads TGTGCCGTCAAAGAGACGAGTCATTCACCCCTCCACTTT. Its protein product is CAVKETSHSPLHF.

V gene TRBV20-1 combines with J gene TRBJ2-3; 7 bases agree with TRBD2. The CDR3 totals 16 residues. The ends lost 0 bases at V and 2 bases at J; junction bases unmatched: 8. CDR1 is DFQATT and CDR2 is SNEGSKA in the germline V gene (reference sequence). CDR3 residues: CSARDLSSGDTDTQYF. The CDR3 region has the DNA TGCAGTGCTAGAGATCTGTCCAGCGGGGACACAGATACGCAGTATTTT.

The chain is built from TRBV19 and TRBJ2-3; D is unclear. Trimming pared 5 bases from V and 5 bases from J, leaving 14 bases between. The CDR3 has 14 amino acids. Per germline, CDR1 LNHDA and CDR2 SQIVND (reference sequence). The CDR3 coding sequence is TGTGCCAGTAGTCCGGGCGTTCTTTTAGATACGCAGTATTTT. It codes for CASSPGVLLDTQYF. The variable domain in full, completed from reference TRBV19 and TRBJ2-3, reads DGGITQSPKYLFRKEGQNVTLSCEQNLNHDAMYWYRQDPGQGLRLIYYSQIVNDFQKGDIAEGYSVSREKKESFPLTVTSAQKNPTAFYLCASSPGVLLDTQYFGPGTRLTVL.

This sequence joins TRBV7-2 and TRBJ1-2; the D is unclear. Germline-derived CDR1 and CDR2 are SGHTA and FQGNSA. V lost 0 bases to trimming and J lost 4 bases, with 12 bases between them. The CDR3 runs 15 residues. CDR3 DNA sequence: TGTGCCAGCAGCTTAGCGGCGACTATTACCTATGGCTACACCTTC. Translating gives CASSLAATITYGYTF.

V and J are TRBV20-1 and TRBJ2-3; tentative D call: TRBD2 (7 bases). V was clipped by 3 bases and J by 5 bases, with 15 bases between them. Germline V lookup: CDR1 DFQATT, CDR2 SNEGSKA (reference sequence). The CDR3 extends over 14 amino acids. The CDR3 spells CSARSRGAVDTQYF. In nucleotides, the CDR3 is TGCAGTGCTAGGTCCCGGGGGGCCGTAGATACGCAGTATTTT.

The chain combines TRBV6-1 with TRBJ2-7; the D gene is possibly TRBD2 (5 bases). Trimming left V 6 bases short and J 0 bases short, with 15 bases between. Looked up from germline, CDR1 is MNHNS and CDR2 is SASEGT. The CDR3 runs 15 residues. CDR3 DNA: TGTGCCAGCAGCCAACCGGCCGGGAACTCCTACGAGCAGTACTTC. Translated, it gives CASSQPAGNSYEQYF.

The genes are TRBV7-2 and TRBJ1-5; no reliable D call. The CDR3 loop spans 16 amino acids. The germline V gene encodes CDR1 SGHTA and CDR2 FQGNSA. Trimming removed 2 bases at V and 2 bases at J, with 13 bases between. The CDR3: CASSLSGIWGNQPQHF. The CDR3 DNA is TGTGCCAGCAGCTTATCCGGCATTTGGGGCAATCAGCCCCAGCATTTT.

V and J are TRBV4-2 and TRBJ2-2; tentative D call: TRBD1 (6 bases). Germline V gives CDR1 LGHNA, CDR2 YNFKEQ. V gave up 3 bases and J gave up 3 bases, with 11 bases separating them. The CDR3 spans 15 residues. The CDR3 DNA sequence: TGTGCCAGCAGCCAGGCCGGGACACACACCGGGGAGCTGTTTTTT. It encodes CASSQAGTHTGELFF.

The V and J genes are TRBV29-1 and TRBJ2-7, with 8 bases lining up with TRBD1. Germline-derived CDR1 and CDR2 are SQVTM and ANQGSEA. There are 12 residues in the CDR3. After removal of 6 bases from V and 5 bases from J, the junction contained 6 bases not matched to a gene. The CDR3 protein is CSVVKQGDEQYF. The CDR3 DNA sequence: TGCAGCGTCGTCAAACAGGGGGACGAGCAGTACTTC.